Each of the 13 T cell receptor beta chains below was sequenced from the same sample in a study of blood T cell repertoires in COVID-19. TCRdb keeps only in-frame clones here, not all; method: immunoSEQ multiplex PCR. The sample has about 130,000 clones; about four fifths are singletons. Sequenced input: peripheral blood. Receptors originate from a man aged 25 to 40 with COVID-19, enrolled during active disease.

This chain connects TRBV4-1 to TRBJ1-2, with unresolved D. Germline loops: CDR1 MGHRA, CDR2 YSYEKL. Between the trimmed V and J ends, which lost 1 base and 6 bases, there was a span of 12 bases. The CDR3 contains 14 residues. This CDR3 reads CASSQVGEADGYTF. For the CDR3, the DNA is TGCGCCAGCAGCCAAGTCGGGGAGGCAGATGGCTACACCTTC.

The chain is built from TRBV21-1 and TRBJ1-1; the table's D call, TRBD1, was not checked against the DNA. TRBV21-1 is recorded as a pseudogene. The CDR3 is 16 residues long. The DNA for the CDR3 is TGTGCCAGCAGCAAAGTGCCAGGGCGCATGAACACTGAAGCTTTCTTT. Translating gives CASSKVPGRMNTEAFF.

This clone was seen only once. The chain links TRBV5-1 to TRBJ2-2; 7 nucleotides match TRBD1. Germline assignment: CDR1 SGHRS and CDR2 YFSETQ. Unmatched junction bases numbered 2, after V lost 2 bases and J lost 1 base. This CDR3 is 15 amino acids long. The CDR3 sequence: CASSLGDRNTGELFF. As DNA, the CDR3 is TGCGCCAGCAGCTTAGGGGACAGGAACACCGGGGAGCTGTTTTTT.

This rearrangement joins TRBV30 to TRBJ1-3, with D perhaps TRBD1 (5 bases). The CDR3 spans 15 residues. CDR1 GTSNPN and CDR2 SVGIG come from the germline V gene (reference sequence). The ends were cut back, 0 bases at V and 2 bases at J, with 11 bases in the middle. The DNA for the CDR3 is TGTGCCTGGAGTGTAGGACAAAACACTGGAAACACCATATATTTT. Its translation is CAWSVGQNTGNTIYF.

CDR3 nucleotide sequence: TGTGCCAGCAGCCCACCCTGGGGGAGGGAACCAGAGACCCAGTACTTC. This sequence encodes CASSPPWGREPETQYF. The rearrangement links TRBV11-3 to TRBJ2-5, with 7 bases that match TRBD2. In germline, CDR1 is SGHNT, CDR2 YENEEA. V gave up 5 bases and J gave up 4 bases; unmatched junction bases: 13. The CDR3 has 16 amino acids.

The table lists this clone with a few counts. This sequence joins TRBV7-9 and TRBJ1-2; tentative D call: TRBD1 (5 bases). This CDR3 contains 14 residues. Germline CDR1 and CDR2: SEHNR and FQNEAQ (reference sequence). V was shortened by 1 base and J by 1 base, with 7 bases between the two germline ends. The CDR3: CASSLEGINYGYTF. For the CDR3, the DNA is TGTGCCAGCAGCTTAGAGGGGATTAACTATGGCTACACCTTC. Variable domain in full (rest from reference TRBV7-9 and TRBJ1-2): DTGVSQNPRHKITKRGQNVTFRCDPISEHNRLYWYRQTLGQGPEFLTYFQNEAQLEKSRLLSDRFSAERPKGSFSTLEIQRTEQGDSAMYLCASSLEGINYGYTFGSGTRLTVV.

The chain links TRBV7-2 to TRBJ1-2; D gene unclear. CDR3 size: 15 residues. Germline assignment: CDR1 SGHTA and CDR2 FQGNSA. The V gene lost 1 base and the J gene lost 4 bases, with 13 bases spanning the gap. CDR3 sequence (DNA): TGTGCCAGCAGCTTAGGCGGCCTACGGCGCTATGGCTACACCTTC. This gives the protein CASSLGGLRRYGYTF.

The V and J genes are TRBV7-9 and TRBJ2-1; 8 bases match TRBD2. This CDR3 is 16 amino acids long. Looked up from germline, CDR1 is SEHNR and CDR2 is FQNEAQ (reference sequence). Trimming took 5 bases from V and 7 from J; bases not matched to a gene: 13. As DNA, the CDR3 is TGTGCCAGCAGCCGCCCCGCGCGGGAGGCGATGAATGAGCAGTTCTTC. It encodes CASSRPAREAMNEQFF.

The CDR3 sequence is CASSQEDRANEKLFF. Here the CDR3 DNA reads TGCGCCAGCAGCCAAGAGGACAGGGCTAATGAAAAACTGTTTTTT. The J gene is TRBJ1-4, the V gene TRBV4-3; 8 positions match TRBD1. Trimming took 0 bases from V and 3 from J; bases not matched to a gene: 0. Germline CDR1 and CDR2: LGHNA and YSLEER. The CDR3 is 15 residues long.

The CDR3 loop reads CASSGGQTYYNEQFF. CDR3 nucleotides: TGTGCCAGCAGCGGGGGGCAGACCTATTACAATGAGCAGTTCTTC. V is TRBV28 and J is TRBJ2-1; D is possibly TRBD2 (7 bases). Germline CDR1 MDHEN, CDR2 SYDVKM. The V end lost 6 bases, the J end lost 4 bases, and 16 bases lay between the germline ends. This CDR3 has 15 amino acids.

This clone was recorded once. The V and J genes are TRBV10-1 and TRBJ2-5; 11 bases align to TRBD2. Trimming removed 9 bases from V and 5 bases from J; junction bases left unmatched: 14. The CDR3 is 16 amino acids. The germline V gene has CDR1 WNHNN and CDR2 SYGVQD (reference sequence). This chain's CDR3 is CARGRLAGPRRETQYF. The CDR3 nucleotides read TGCGCCAGGGGTAGACTAGCGGGGCCAAGGAGGGAGACCCAGTACTTC.

The chain couples TRBV9 to TRBJ1-6; weak D call: TRBD1 (5 bases). Germline V gene sequence: CDR1 SGDLS, CDR2 YYNGEE. This CDR3 contains 14 residues. The germline V and J ends were trimmed by 6 bases and 7 bases, with 14 bases remaining between them. The CDR3 nucleotides read TGTGCCAGCACCGAAGACAGTTCCAATTCACCCCTCCACTTT. Translated, it gives CASTEDSSNSPLHF.

The chain carries TRBV6-2 or TRBV6-3 and TRBJ1-4, with D possibly matching TRBD1 (5 bases). This CDR3 comprises 13 residues. Germline assignment: CDR1 MNHEY and CDR2 SVGEGT. V was clipped by 4 bases and J by 7 bases, with 10 bases between them. CDR3 bases: TGTGCCAGCAGTTTCGGGGGGGGTGAAAAACTGTTTTTT. The encoded protein is CASSFGGGEKLFF.